This TCR beta chain was captured by sequencing in a study of neurological immune-mediated disorders. This clonotype was seen at least ten times. From 15-18 subjects, over 190 million TCR-beta sequences were obtained in each sequencing run. TCRdb used MiXCR to reprocess the 5' RACE reads, holding one entry per CDR3 protein. The sample lists about 95,000 distinct CDR3 sequences, approximately 3.3% occurring once. This CDR3 comprises 16 residues. Per germline, CDR1 LGHNA and CDR2 YSLEER. V gave up 1 base and J gave up 3 bases; unmatched junction bases: 4. The clonotype originates from a woman aged 18-29 years with multiple sclerosis. The material sequenced was PBMCs. The chain recombines TRBV4-3 with TRBJ2-2, with TRBD2 matching over 8 bases. The CDR3 region has the DNA TGCGCCAGCAGCCAAGGGACGGGAGGGTACACCGGGGAGCTGTTTTTT. Its protein product is CASSQGTGGYTGELFF.